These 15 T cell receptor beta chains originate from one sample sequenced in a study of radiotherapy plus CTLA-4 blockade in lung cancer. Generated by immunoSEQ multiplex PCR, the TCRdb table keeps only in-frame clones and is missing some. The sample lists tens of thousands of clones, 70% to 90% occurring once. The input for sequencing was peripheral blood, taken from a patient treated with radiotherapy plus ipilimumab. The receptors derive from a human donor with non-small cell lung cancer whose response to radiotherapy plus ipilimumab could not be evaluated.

CDR3 nucleotides: TGTGCCAGCAGACGGACAGGGACTAACTATGGCTACACCTTC. Amino acid sequence: CASRRTGTNYGYTF. The V gene is TRBV28, the J gene TRBJ1-2; 8 nucleotides align to TRBD1. V was pared by 6 bases and J by 0 bases, with 3 bases of the junction left unmatched. Germline CDR1 and CDR2: MDHEN and SYDVKM. This CDR3 has 14 residues.

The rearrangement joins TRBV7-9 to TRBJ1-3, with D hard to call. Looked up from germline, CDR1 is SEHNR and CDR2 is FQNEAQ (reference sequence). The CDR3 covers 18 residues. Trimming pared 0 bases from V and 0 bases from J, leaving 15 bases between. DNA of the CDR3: TGTGCCAGCAGCTTAGCGATAACGACGGGAAGCTCTGGAAACACCATATATTTT. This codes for CASSLAITTGSSGNTIYF.

The CDR3 coding sequence is TGTGCCTGGAGTGATGGACAGGGCCCTTTTATGAACACTGAAGCTTTCTTT. Its protein is CAWSDGQGPFMNTEAFF. This chain connects TRBV30 to TRBJ1-1; 8 bases agree with TRBD1. The CDR3 runs to 17 residues. V shed 1 base, J shed 0 bases, and the junction held 10 bases outside the gene matches. Germline V gene data show CDR1 as GTSNPN and CDR2 as SVGIG (reference sequence).

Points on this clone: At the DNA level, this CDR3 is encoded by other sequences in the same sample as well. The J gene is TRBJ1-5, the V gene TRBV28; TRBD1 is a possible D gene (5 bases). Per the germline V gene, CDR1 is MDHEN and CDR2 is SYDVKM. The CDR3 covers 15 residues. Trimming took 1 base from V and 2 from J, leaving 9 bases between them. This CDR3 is CASSLLGGGNQPQHF. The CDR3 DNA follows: TGTGCCAGCAGTTTATTAGGAGGGGGCAATCAGCCCCAGCATTTT.

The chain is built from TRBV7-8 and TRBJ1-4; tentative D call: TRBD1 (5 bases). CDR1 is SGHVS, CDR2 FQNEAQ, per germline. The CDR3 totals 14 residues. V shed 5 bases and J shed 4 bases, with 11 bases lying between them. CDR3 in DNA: TGTGCCAGCAGCCTCAGACAGTTTAATGAAAAACTGTTTTTT. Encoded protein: CASSLRQFNEKLFF.

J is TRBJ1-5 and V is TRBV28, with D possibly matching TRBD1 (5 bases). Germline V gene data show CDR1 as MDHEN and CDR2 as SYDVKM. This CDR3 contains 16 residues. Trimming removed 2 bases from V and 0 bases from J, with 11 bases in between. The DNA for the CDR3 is TGTGCCAGCAGTTTAATCAGGGTACCTAGCAATCAGCCCCAGCATTTT. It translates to CASSLIRVPSNQPQHF.

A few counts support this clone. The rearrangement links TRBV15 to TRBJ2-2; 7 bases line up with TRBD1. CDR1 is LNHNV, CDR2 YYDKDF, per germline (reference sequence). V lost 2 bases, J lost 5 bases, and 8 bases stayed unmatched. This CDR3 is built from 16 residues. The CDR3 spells CATSRRTGVRTGELFF. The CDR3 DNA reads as TGTGCCACCAGCAGACGAACAGGGGTTCGTACCGGGGAGCTGTTTTTT.

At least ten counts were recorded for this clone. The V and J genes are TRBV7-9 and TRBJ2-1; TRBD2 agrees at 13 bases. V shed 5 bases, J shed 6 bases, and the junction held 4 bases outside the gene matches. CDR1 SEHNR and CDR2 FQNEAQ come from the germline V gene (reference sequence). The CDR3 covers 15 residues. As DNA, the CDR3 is TGTGCCAGCAGCCAAGGACTAGCGGGAGCCAATGAGCAGTTCTTC. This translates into CASSQGLAGANEQFF.

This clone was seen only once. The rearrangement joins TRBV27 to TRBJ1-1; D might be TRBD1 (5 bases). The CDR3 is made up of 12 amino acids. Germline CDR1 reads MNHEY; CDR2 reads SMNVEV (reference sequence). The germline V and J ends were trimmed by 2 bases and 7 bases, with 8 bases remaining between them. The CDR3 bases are TGTGCCAGCAGTTTAAGGGGCAGTGAAGCTTTCTTT. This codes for CASSLRGSEAFF.

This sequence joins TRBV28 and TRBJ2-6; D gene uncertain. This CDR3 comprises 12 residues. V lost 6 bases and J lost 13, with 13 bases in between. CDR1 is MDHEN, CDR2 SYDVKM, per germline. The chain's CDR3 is CASRTDPGVLTF. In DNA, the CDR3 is TGTGCCAGCAGAACCGATCCCGGGGTCCTGACTTTC.

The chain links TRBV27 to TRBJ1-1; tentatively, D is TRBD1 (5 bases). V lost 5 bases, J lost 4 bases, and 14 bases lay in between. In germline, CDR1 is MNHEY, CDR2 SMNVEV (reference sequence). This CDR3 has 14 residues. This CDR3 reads CASSPPGGATEAFF. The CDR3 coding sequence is TGTGCCAGCAGTCCCCCGGGAGGGGCCACTGAAGCTTTCTTT.

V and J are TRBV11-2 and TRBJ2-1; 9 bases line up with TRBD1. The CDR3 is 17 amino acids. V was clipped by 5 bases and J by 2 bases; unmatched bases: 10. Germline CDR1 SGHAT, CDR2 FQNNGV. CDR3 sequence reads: CASSPPPRDRAYNEQFF. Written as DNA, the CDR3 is TGTGCCAGCAGCCCCCCTCCCCGGGACAGGGCCTACAATGAGCAGTTCTTC.

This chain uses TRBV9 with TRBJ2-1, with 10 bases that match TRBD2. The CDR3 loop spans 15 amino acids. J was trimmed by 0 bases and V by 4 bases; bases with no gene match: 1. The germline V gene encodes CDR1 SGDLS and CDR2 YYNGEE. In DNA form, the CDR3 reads TGTGCCAGCAGCCCTAGCGGGAGCTCCTACAATGAGCAGTTCTTC. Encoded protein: CASSPSGSSYNEQFF.

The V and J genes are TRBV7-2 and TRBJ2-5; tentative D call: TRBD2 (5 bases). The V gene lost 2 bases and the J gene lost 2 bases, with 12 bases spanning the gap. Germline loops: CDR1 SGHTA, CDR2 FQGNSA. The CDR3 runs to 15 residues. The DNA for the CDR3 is TGTGCCAGCAGCTTAAAGGGCGGGCAACAAGAGACCCAGTACTTC. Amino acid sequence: CASSLKGGQQETQYF.

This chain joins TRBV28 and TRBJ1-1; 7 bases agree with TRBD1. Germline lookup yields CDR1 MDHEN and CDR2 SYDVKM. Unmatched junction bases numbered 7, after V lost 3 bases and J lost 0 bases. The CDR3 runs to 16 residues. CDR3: CASSFGAGGLNTEAFF. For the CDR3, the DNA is TGTGCCAGCAGTTTTGGGGCAGGGGGATTGAACACTGAAGCTTTCTTT. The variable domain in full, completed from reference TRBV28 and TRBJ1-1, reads DVKVTQSSRYLVKRTGEKVFLECVQDMDHENMFWYRQDPGLGLRLIYFSYDVKMKEKGDIPEGYSVSREKKERFSLILESASTNQTSMYLCASSFGAGGLNTEAFFGQGTRLTVV.